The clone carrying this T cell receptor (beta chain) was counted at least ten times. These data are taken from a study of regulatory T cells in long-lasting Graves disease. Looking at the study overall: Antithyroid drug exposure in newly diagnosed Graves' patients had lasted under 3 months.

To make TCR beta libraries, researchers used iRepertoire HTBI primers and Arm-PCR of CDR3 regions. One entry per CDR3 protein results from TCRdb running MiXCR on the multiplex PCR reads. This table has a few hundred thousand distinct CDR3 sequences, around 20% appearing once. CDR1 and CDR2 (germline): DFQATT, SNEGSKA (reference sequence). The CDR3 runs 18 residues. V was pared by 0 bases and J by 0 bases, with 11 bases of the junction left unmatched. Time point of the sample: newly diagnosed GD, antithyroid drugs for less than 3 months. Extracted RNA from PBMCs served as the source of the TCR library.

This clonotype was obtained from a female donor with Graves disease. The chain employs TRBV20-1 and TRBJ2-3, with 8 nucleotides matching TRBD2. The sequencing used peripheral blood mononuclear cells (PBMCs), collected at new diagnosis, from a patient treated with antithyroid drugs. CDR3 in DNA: TGCAGTGCTAGAGATCTGGTACTAGCGGATAGAAGCACAGATACGCAGTATTTT. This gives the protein CSARDLVLADRSTDTQYF.